A single sample is the source of the 13 T cell receptor beta chains below, sequenced in a study of identical twins. TCRdb called the 5' RACE reads again in MiXCR, with one record for every CDR3 protein. This table holds roughly 500,000 distinct CDR3 sequences, about 20% found once. This same sample was also part of a study on T cells expressing NK-cell markers.

Sequencing was done on a sample of CD4+ T cells sorted from blood. The receptors derive from a woman aged 18-35 years in good health.

A remark on this clonotype: A read error is possible here, since a much larger clone lies one base away. The chain uses TRBV7-9 and TRBJ2-3, with D unclear. The CDR3 extends over 11 amino acids. V was shortened by 7 bases and J by 5 bases, with 7 bases between the two germline ends. Germline CDR1 and CDR2: SEHNR and FQNEAQ (reference sequence). CDR3 in amino acids: CASTWGDTQYF. CDR3 nucleotide sequence: TGTGCCAGCACCTGGGGAGATACGCAGTATTTT. Combining the CDR3 with reference TRBV7-9 and TRBJ2-3 gives the whole variable domain DTGVSQNPRHKITKRGQNVTFRCDPISEHNRLYWYRQTLGQGPEFLTYFQNEAQLEKSRLLSDRFSAERPKGSFSTLEIQRTEQGDSAMYLCASTWGDTQYFGPGTRLTVL.

This CDR3 is CASSLTGVGTETQYF. CDR3 nucleotides: TGTGCCAGCAGCTTAACAGGGGTAGGAACAGAGACCCAGTACTTC. The chain employs TRBV7-3 and TRBJ2-5; D possibly corresponds to TRBD1 (5 bases). The CDR3 covers 15 residues. The V end lost 0 bases, the J end lost 4 bases, and 12 bases lay between the germline ends. Germline loops: CDR1 SGHTA, CDR2 FQGTGA. The full variable domain, with the rest looked up from reference TRBV7-3 and TRBJ2-5, is GAGVSQTPSNKVTEKGKYVELRCDPISGHTALYWYRQSLGQGPEFLIYFQGTGAADDSGLPNDRFFAVRPEGSVSTLKIQRTERGDSAVYLCASSLTGVGTETQYFGPGTRLLVL.

This clonotype turned up a few times. The V gene is TRBV5-6, the J gene TRBJ2-5; 14 nucleotides agree with TRBD2. V trimming: 0 bases; J trimming: 5 bases; junction bases outside the gene matches: 12. This CDR3 has 19 amino acids. Germline V gives CDR1 SGHDT, CDR2 YYEEEE. The CDR3 DNA follows: TGTGCCAGCAGCTTGGGAAGGGGACTAGCGGGGGAGAGATGGGAGACCCAGTACTTC. Translating it yields CASSLGRGLAGERWETQYF.

The genes are TRBV6-1 and TRBJ1-5, with D perhaps TRBD1 (5 bases). V was clipped by 6 bases and J by 4 bases, with 13 bases between them. The CDR3 length is 14 residues. Germline values: CDR1 MNHNS, CDR2 SASEGT. In DNA form, the CDR3 reads TGTGCCAGCAGAGACAGACTCGGGAATCAGCCCCAGCATTTT. It yields the protein CASRDRLGNQPQHF.

This clonotype appeared a few times. This sequence joins TRBV6-1 and TRBJ2-5, with 8 nucleotides matching TRBD2. The germline gives CDR1 MNHNS, CDR2 SASEGT. The ends lost 5 bases at V and 1 base at J; junction bases unmatched: 15. This CDR3 has 18 amino acids. For the CDR3, the DNA is TGTGCCAGCAGTCCCGGACTAGCCACAGGGAGGGCCCAAGAGACCCAGTACTTC. Amino acid sequence: CASSPGLATGRAQETQYF.

There are a few counts of this clonotype. The V call is TRBV25-1, the J call TRBJ2-3, with D maybe TRBD1 (6 bases). Germline lookup yields CDR1 MGHDK and CDR2 SYGVNS. V lost 3 bases to trimming and J lost 3 bases, with 10 bases between them. This CDR3 is 14 amino acids long. The CDR3 nucleotides read TGTGCCAGCAGTGAGGCAGGGGAGACAGATACGCAGTATTTT. Translating gives CASSEAGETDTQYF. Variable domain in full (rest from reference TRBV25-1 and TRBJ2-3): EADIYQTPRYLVIGTGKKITLECSQTMGHDKMYWYQQDPGMELHLIHYSYGVNSTEKGDLSSESTVSRIRTEHFPLTLESARPSHTSQYLCASSEAGETDTQYFGPGTRLTVL.

The rearrangement joins TRBV20-1 to TRBJ1-5; D gene unclear. The germline CDR1 and CDR2 sequences are DFQATT and SNEGSKA (reference sequence). CDR3 length equals 12 residues. V lost 5 bases and J lost 4, with 9 bases in between. Written as DNA, the CDR3 is TGCAGTGCTGGGTTCAGGAATCAGCCCCAGCATTTT. It codes for CSAGFRNQPQHF.

The J gene is TRBJ2-7, the V gene TRBV29-1; tentatively, D is TRBD2 (6 bases). V lost 5 bases and J 6 bases, leaving 17 bases between the germline ends. Germline CDR1 SQVTM, CDR2 ANQGSEA. This CDR3 comprises 13 residues. The CDR3: CSVQRAARSEQYF. The CDR3 DNA reads TGCAGCGTTCAGCGGGCAGCCCGTTCCGAGCAGTACTTC.

With respect to this clonotype: Possible read error: a much larger clone is one base away. The chain combines TRBV7-2 with TRBJ2-7; a weak D match, TRBD2 (6 bases). Germline V gives CDR1 SGHTA, CDR2 FQGNSA. CDR3 size: 15 residues. CDR3 region: CASSLKTGLNYKQYF. The CDR3 DNA is TGTGCCAGCAGCTTAAAGACGGGACTGAACTACAAGCAGTACTTC.

The chain carries TRBV29-1 and TRBJ2-3; D gene uncertain. CDR1 SQVTM and CDR2 ANQGSEA come from the germline V gene. Trimming took 3 bases from V and 5 from J, leaving 6 bases between them. This CDR3 is built from 11 residues. As DNA, the CDR3 is TGCAGCGTTGATATTTTAGATACGCAGTATTTT. Its translation is CSVDILDTQYF.

V is TRBV5-1 and J is TRBJ2-2, with D unclear. Germline CDR1 and CDR2: SGHRS and YFSETQ. CDR3 length equals 13 residues. The V and J ends lost 0 bases and 3 bases respectively, with 3 bases between them. The CDR3 sequence: CASSLAHTGELFF. The DNA of the CDR3 is TGCGCCAGCAGCTTGGCCCACACCGGGGAGCTGTTTTTT.

The J gene is TRBJ2-1, the V gene TRBV7-3; 9 bases line up with TRBD2. The CDR3 consists of 19 residues. Germline V gene data show CDR1 as SGHTA and CDR2 as FQGTGA. The V gene end was trimmed by 2 bases and the J gene end by 0 bases; junction bases not matched to a gene: 11. Written as DNA, the CDR3 is TGTGCCAGCAGCTTAGGGGTAGCGGGGGTCCTCACCTCCTACAATGAGCAGTTCTTC. Its translation is CASSLGVAGVLTSYNEQFF.

The chain couples TRBV11-2 to TRBJ1-5; no firm D call. The CDR3 extends over 16 amino acids. The germline V gene has CDR1 SGHAT and CDR2 FQNNGV. V was clipped by 2 bases and J by 0 bases, with 11 bases between them. The CDR3 DNA reads as TGTGCCAGCAGCTTAAAAGGAGACAATAGCAATCAGCCCCAGCATTTT. Its protein product is CASSLKGDNSNQPQHF.